These T cell receptor beta chains were read from a single sample in a study of cytotoxic CD8 clonotypes in ibrutinib-treated CLL. Clones were sequenced by immunoSEQ multiplex PCR, and TCRdb holds only the in-frame ones, with some missing. This sample carries some 300,000 clones, 70% to 80% of them seen once, and the ten largest clones take approximately 7%. Sample: PBMCs, taken before ibrutinib treatment. All receptors derive from a human donor with chronic lymphocytic leukemia. Both conserved end residues are part of each CDR3. A D gene is named only where the DNA matches it firmly. Clone size appears in some rows only: once, few, many, or a class for an expanded clone.

NA,TRBV5-4,TRBJ1-2,NA,TGTGCCAGCAGCTTGGTAGGGTACGGCTACACCTTC,CASSLVGYGYTF
TRBD2,TRBV4-3,TRBJ2-1,NA,TGCGCCAGCAGCCACGAAACTAGCGGGGTATACAATGAGCAGTTCTTC,CASSHETSGVYNEQFF
TRBD1,TRBV4-1,TRBJ1-2,few,TGCGCCAGCAGCCAAGTTAACAGGGGAGGCGGCTACACCTTC,CASSQVNRGGGYTF
NA,TRBV18,TRBJ1-1,NA,TGTGCCAGCTCAAAAATGAGTGATCCTGAAGCTTTCTTT,CASSKMSDPEAFF
NA,TRBV19,TRBJ1-3,NA,TGTGCCAGTATCCCCACGGGTGGAAACACCATATATTTT,CASIPTGGNTIYF
TRBD1,TRBV29-1,TRBJ1-2,NA,TGCAGCGCTATGACAGGGCGTCGAGGCTACACCTTC,CSAMTGRRGYTF
TRBD1,TRBV19,TRBJ2-7,NA,TGTGCCAGTAGGAGAGGGGGCACCTACGAGCAGTACTTC,CASRRGGTYEQYF
TRBD1,TRBV5-4,TRBJ1-2,NA,TGTGCCACCCATGACAGGGTCTATGGCTACACCTTC,CATHDRVYGYTF
TRBD1,TRBV5-1,TRBJ2-5,NA,TGCGCCAGCAGCTTGAGGGACAGGGGGGAAGAGACCCAGTACTTC,CASSLRDRGEETQYF
NA,TRBV28,TRBJ1-2,NA,TGTGCCAGCAGTTTAGGGGTCAGGGGTAAGGGCTACACCTTC,CASSLGVRGKGYTF
NA,TRBV7-7,TRBJ2-7,NA,TGTGCCAGCAGCTTAGTGATAGGCTACGAGCAGTACTTC,CASSLVIGYEQYF
NA,TRBV9,TRBJ2-4,NA,TGTGCCAGCAGCGTAGCGGGACGGAACATTCAGTACTTC,CASSVAGRNIQYF
TRBD2,TRBV6-6,TRBJ2-2,once,TGTGCCAGCAGTTACACGGAGCGACTAGCGCCCGGGGAGCTGTTTTTT,CASSYTERLAPGELFF
TRBD2,TRBV5-1,TRBJ2-3,NA,TGCGCCAGCAGCGCCAAAATAGCGGGAGGGTCAGATACGCAGTATTTT,CASSAKIAGGSDTQYF
TRBD2,TRBV6-5,TRBJ2-1,NA,TGTGCCAGCAGTTACCGCACTAGCGGGAGGAGGAATGAGCAGTTCTTC,CASSYRTSGRRNEQFF
NA,TRBV6-6,TRBJ2-3,once,TGTGCCAGCAGTTACAGGGCAGGGAGCACAGATACGCAGTATTTT,CASSYRAGSTDTQYF
TRBD1,TRBV30,TRBJ2-7,NA,TGTGCCTGGATAGGACAGGATCGATTCTACGAGCAGTACTTC,CAWIGQDRFYEQYF
NA,TRBV14,TRBJ1-2,NA,TGTGCCAGCAGCCAAGATGCACTTAACTATGGCTACACCTTC,CASSQDALNYGYTF
NA,TRBV2,TRBJ2-7,NA,TGTGCCAGCAGTGAGGCTTTGCTCCAAACCTACGAGCAGTACTTC,CASSEALLQTYEQYF
NA,TRBV27,TRBJ1-5,NA,TGTGCCAGCAGCCTGGGGGGTTATCAGCCCCAGCATTTT,CASSLGGYQPQHF
NA,TRBV18,TRBJ1-4,NA,TGTGCCAGCTCACCGCAGGGATCGGAAAAACTGTTTTTT,CASSPQGSEKLFF
NA,TRBV28,TRBJ2-3,NA,TGTGCCAGCAGTTTACGGGGGGCCGGGGATACGCAGTATTTT,CASSLRGAGDTQYF
NA,TRBV7-9,TRBJ2-7,NA,TGTGCCAGCAGCCCCTCCTCGACTAGTACCTACGAGCAGTACTTC,CASSPSSTSTYEQYF
NA,TRBV9,TRBJ2-3,NA,TGTGCCAGCAGCGTAGCCGGCACTTTGGGTACAGATACGCAGTATTTT,CASSVAGTLGTDTQYF
TRBD2,TRBV9,TRBJ2-1,NA,TGTGCCAGCAGCCCGCGGACTAGATACAATGAGCAGTTCTTC,CASSPRTRYNEQFF
NA,TRBV18,TRBJ2-2,NA,TGTGCCAGCTCCGGGGTTGTCAGTCCCACCGGGGAGCTGTTTTTT,CASSGVVSPTGELFF
NA,TRBV5-8,TRBJ2-3,once,TGTGCCAGCAGCGCCCGGTTAAGGGGAGGTAGAGATACGCAGTATTTT,CASSARLRGGRDTQYF
NA,TRBV27,TRBJ2-7,NA,TGTGCCAGTGGTGTCTCTTACGAGCAGTACTTC,CASGVSYEQYF
TRBD1,TRBV7-9,TRBJ1-5,NA,TGTGCCAGCAGCCAGGGGGTGGATCAGCCCCAGCATTTT,CASSQGVDQPQHF
TRBD2,TRBV2,TRBJ2-5,NA,TGTGCCAGGGGACTAGCGGGAGTGGAGACCCAGTACTTC,CARGLAGVETQYF